These 21 T cell receptor beta chains share one sample of origin, sequenced in a study of metastatic and nonmetastatic thyroid tumors. Every patient underwent thyroid surgery untreated. Through MiXCR, TCRdb re-clonotyped the PCR reads. The sample lists 20,000 or so clones, about 23% occurring once. The sample was adjacent normal tissue. The receptors stem from a female donor with papillary thyroid cancer or a benign thyroid nodule (not recorded which). Some clones in this sample may be carry-over from other donors' samples.

Many counts were recorded for this clone. The chain employs TRBV13 and TRBJ2-1; D remains unclear. CDR1 PRHDT and CDR2 FYEKMQ come from the germline V gene (reference sequence). The CDR3 is 16 amino acids. V was pared by 4 bases and J by 2 bases, with 15 bases between. The CDR3 loop is CASSSYGGSPYNEQFF. CDR3 bases: TGTGCCAGCAGCTCATACGGTGGCAGCCCCTACAATGAGCAGTTCTTC. Using reference TRBV13 and TRBJ2-1 for the parts outside the CDR3, the full variable domain is AAGVIQSPRHLIKEKRETATLKCYPIPRHDTVYWYQQGPGQDPQFLISFYEKMQSDKGSIPDRFSAQQFSDYHSELNMSSLELGDSALYFCASSSYGGSPYNEQFFGPGTRLTVL.

The CDR3 bases are TGTGCCATGGGGAGGGAGTCGAGGTACGAGCAGTACTTC. It specifies CAMGRESRYEQYF. The rearrangement links TRBV30 to TRBJ2-7; TRBD2 aligns across 7 bases. The CDR3 covers 13 residues. The V segment lost 8 bases and the J segment 4 bases; nucleotides outside the gene matches: 11. CDR1 and CDR2 from the germline V gene are GTSNPN and SVGIG (reference sequence).

In this sample, this clone turned up many times. The gene calls are TRBV9 and TRBJ2-3; 14 bases map to TRBD2. The trim removed 7 bases at V and 8 bases at J, leaving 9 bases unmatched. Germline CDR1 and CDR2: SGDLS and YYNGEE. The CDR3 is made up of 15 amino acids. The CDR3 loop reads CASARGTSGSVTQYF. The CDR3 nucleotides are TGTGCCAGCGCTAGAGGGACTAGCGGGAGTGTTACGCAGTATTTT.

About this clone itself: The junction and the germline gene differ at one end; a read error may be behind it. The chain uses TRBV10-2 and TRBJ2-1; maybe TRBD2 (6 bases). CDR3 size: 14 residues. The germline V gene has CDR1 WSHSY and CDR2 SAAADI. The CDR3 DNA is TGCTCCAGCTCGGGACTGGACTTATACAATGAGCAGTTCTTC. Amino acids: CSSSGLDLYNEQFF.

The chain is built from TRBV27 and TRBJ2-7, with D possibly TRBD2 on 6 matching bases. Germline V gene data show CDR1 as MNHEY and CDR2 as SMNVEV (reference sequence). Trimming took 10 bases from V and 3 from J, leaving 16 bases between them. The CDR3 runs to 13 residues. For the CDR3, the DNA is TGTGCCACCATGAAGGACGGGGGCTACGAGCAGTACTTC. This codes for CATMKDGGYEQYF.

This clone has just a few counts. The chain has TRBV24-1 and TRBJ2-7; 9 nucleotides line up with TRBD2. The CDR3 has 15 residues. Germline CDR1 is KGHDR and CDR2 is SFDVKD. Germline trimming cut 7 bases from V and 1 base from J; bases unmatched to any gene: 7. The CDR3 is CATRSSGGGSYEQYF. DNA of the CDR3: TGTGCCACCAGAAGTAGCGGGGGTGGATCCTACGAGCAGTACTTC.

This clone is judged medium-sized. The chain couples TRBV24-1 to TRBJ2-2; 11 bases line up with TRBD2. Germline CDR1 reads KGHDR; CDR2 reads SFDVKD. V shed 3 bases, J shed 9 bases, and the junction held 5 bases outside the gene matches. This CDR3 is 15 amino acids long. The CDR3 DNA reads TGTGCCACCAGTGATACCGGGACTAGCGGCCGGGAGCTGTTTTTT. Translated, it gives CATSDTGTSGRELFF.

There are many counts of this clone. The chain couples TRBV20-1 to TRBJ1-5, with 10 bases lining up with TRBD1. Germline trimming cut 3 bases from V and 4 bases from J; bases unmatched to any gene: 9. The CDR3 has 16 residues. CDR1 and CDR2 (germline): DFQATT, SNEGSKA (reference sequence). The CDR3 region has the DNA TGCAGTGCTAGCGACTATCGGACAGGGGGGAATCAGCCCCAGCATTTT. This gives the protein CSASDYRTGGNQPQHF.

This clone was seen ten or more times. This chain connects TRBV5-1 to TRBJ2-5; 8 bases fit TRBD2. Germline-derived CDR1 and CDR2 are SGHRS and YFSETQ. This CDR3 spans 17 amino acids. The trim removed 4 bases at V and 1 base at J, leaving 12 bases unmatched. CDR3 DNA sequence: TGCGCCAGCAGCCTCACGGGTAGCGGGACAACCCAAGAGACCCAGTACTTC. Translating gives CASSLTGSGTTQETQYF.

This clone was recorded at least ten times. The sample contains more than one DNA sequence encoding this CDR3. The V call is TRBV6-2 or TRBV6-3, the J call TRBJ2-7; no clear D. V was cut by 5 bases and J by 2 bases, with 10 bases left in between. Per the germline V gene, CDR1 is MNHEY and CDR2 is SVGEGT. The CDR3 has 13 residues. CDR3: CASSPTSPYEQYF. The DNA for the CDR3 is TGTGCCAGCAGTCCGACATCCCCCTACGAGCAGTACTTC.

This clone was counted a few times. The chain couples TRBV7-9 to TRBJ2-2; D uncertain. V lost 4 bases and J lost 9, with 6 bases in between. The germline CDR1 and CDR2 sequences are SEHNR and FQNEAQ (reference sequence). There are 11 residues in the CDR3. The CDR3 sequence is CASSSYRELFF. The CDR3 DNA reads TGTGCCAGCAGCTCTTATAGGGAGCTGTTTTTT.

This clone has more than one count but fewer than ten. The chain links TRBV29-1 to TRBJ2-1; D might be TRBD2 (6 bases). Deletions cut 4 bases from V and 9 bases from J, with 16 bases between. Germline loops: CDR1 SQVTM, CDR2 ANQGSEA. This CDR3 is built from 13 residues. In nucleotides, the CDR3 is TGCAGCGTTGTAGCCCCGCGGGGCGCTGAGCAGTTCTTC. This gives the protein CSVVAPRGAEQFF.

This clone turned up a few times. J is TRBJ2-1 and V is TRBV20-1, with TRBD2 matching 12 bases. There are 15 residues in the CDR3. Germline CDR1 reads DFQATT; CDR2 reads SNEGSKA (reference sequence). V lost 4 bases and J lost 8; bases outside the gene matches: 9. The CDR3 reads CSANRLAGERDEQFF. DNA of the CDR3: TGCAGTGCTAATAGACTAGCGGGAGAGCGGGATGAGCAGTTCTTC.

The chain joins TRBV15 to TRBJ1-2; 11 positions agree with TRBD1. The V gene's germline CDR1 is LNHNV and CDR2 YYDKDF (reference sequence). CDR3 length: 18 amino acids. V lost 1 base, J lost 8 bases, and 15 bases stayed unmatched. In DNA, the CDR3 is TGTGCCACCAGCAGAGCCCTCGTCACCGGGACAGGGGGGGTCGGCTACACCTTC. Translated: CATSRALVTGTGGVGYTF.

As concerns this clone: One end of the junction does not line up with germline, which may come from a read error. Distinct nucleotide sequences in the sample also encode this CDR3. The chain recombines TRBV7-2 with TRBJ2-5; D is undetermined. This CDR3 region has 11 residues. The germline gives CDR1 SGHTA, CDR2 FQGNSA. CDR3 nucleotides: TGTGCCAGCAGCTCTCGAGAGACACAGTACTTC. Amino acid sequence: CASSSRETQYF.

This clone has just a few counts. Other DNA sequences of this sample code for an identical CDR3. This chain connects TRBV5-1 to TRBJ2-7; 8 bases are shared with TRBD2. CDR3 length: 15 amino acids. Germline loops: CDR1 SGHRS, CDR2 YFSETQ. Trimming removed 3 bases from V and 2 bases from J; junction bases left unmatched: 7. Written as DNA, the CDR3 is TGCGCCAGCAGCTCTCCGGGACTAGGAACCTACGAGCAGTACTTC. Residues: CASSSPGLGTYEQYF.

Many counts were recorded for this clone. The chain couples TRBV6-2 or TRBV6-3 to TRBJ1-1; 7 nucleotides align to TRBD1. Germline CDR1 and CDR2: MNHEY and SVGEGT. Trimming took 6 bases from V and 4 from J; bases not matched to a gene: 11. The CDR3 has 15 amino acids. The CDR3 region has the DNA TGTGCCAGCAGCCCTCCGACAGGGTTTACCACTGAAGCTTTCTTT. This sequence encodes CASSPPTGFTTEAFF.

V and J are TRBV27 and TRBJ1-1; possibly TRBD1 for D (6 bases). V was cut by 8 bases and J by 6 bases, with 16 bases left in between. This CDR3 has 13 residues. Germline V gives CDR1 MNHEY, CDR2 SMNVEV (reference sequence). The CDR3 DNA is TGTGCCAGCGGCCACAGGGAACCGGCTGAAGCTTTCTTT. Translation: CASGHREPAEAFF.

The rearrangement links TRBV7-3 to TRBJ2-7; TRBD2 is a possible D gene (5 bases). The CDR3 totals 14 residues. Germline V lookup: CDR1 SGHTA, CDR2 FQGTGA. V was pared by 3 bases and J by 7 bases, with 16 bases between. This CDR3 is CASSLDSSTPEQYF. The CDR3 nucleotides are TGTGCCAGCAGCTTGGACTCGTCCACGCCTGAGCAGTACTTC.

In this sample, this clone is medium-sized. The rearrangement links TRBV19 to TRBJ1-1; no clear D gene. CDR1 LNHDA and CDR2 SQIVND come from the germline V gene (reference sequence). CDR3 length equals 14 residues. V was shortened by 3 bases and J by 4 bases, with 12 bases between the two germline ends. CDR3 sequence (DNA): TGTGCCAGTAGTATGATTTGGGGATTCACTGAAGCTTTCTTT. Protein: CASSMIWGFTEAFF.

This clone occurred a few times. V usage is TRBV5-1 and J usage is TRBJ2-2; D ambiguous. Germline CDR1 SGHRS, CDR2 YFSETQ. V shed 6 bases and J shed 2 bases, with 14 bases lying between them. The length of the CDR3 is 15 residues. This CDR3 is CASTMQRDNTGELFF. The CDR3 DNA sequence: TGCGCCAGCACCATGCAGAGAGACAACACCGGGGAGCTGTTTTTT.